The clone carrying this TCR beta chain turned up a few times. As yet, its antigen is unknown. The data stem from a study of cytomegalovirus exposure and HLA in healthy donors. Overall study results and limits: An analysis done earlier found most TCR beta V segments productive about 87% or about 30% of the time.

Germline loops: CDR1 ENHRY, CDR2 SYGVKD. There are 16 residues in the CDR3. With 1 base removed from V and 0 bases from J, the gap between germline ends came to 10 bases. PCR used 60 Vbeta primers and 13 Jbeta primers. This table comes from immunoSEQ multiplex PCR, and its TCRdb copy is limited to in-frame clones, with some not included. The table lists about 160,000 clones, roughly 80% of them singletons. Sequences were obtained from PBMCs. This clonotype was sampled from a man aged 45-65 years in good health and CMV-seropositive. The gene calls are TRBV10-3 and TRBJ1-3, with a weak D call TRBD1 (5 bases). This CDR3 reads CAISEYQGRSGNTIYF. In nucleotides, the CDR3 is TGTGCCATCAGTGAGTATCAGGGCCGCTCTGGAAACACCATATATTTT.